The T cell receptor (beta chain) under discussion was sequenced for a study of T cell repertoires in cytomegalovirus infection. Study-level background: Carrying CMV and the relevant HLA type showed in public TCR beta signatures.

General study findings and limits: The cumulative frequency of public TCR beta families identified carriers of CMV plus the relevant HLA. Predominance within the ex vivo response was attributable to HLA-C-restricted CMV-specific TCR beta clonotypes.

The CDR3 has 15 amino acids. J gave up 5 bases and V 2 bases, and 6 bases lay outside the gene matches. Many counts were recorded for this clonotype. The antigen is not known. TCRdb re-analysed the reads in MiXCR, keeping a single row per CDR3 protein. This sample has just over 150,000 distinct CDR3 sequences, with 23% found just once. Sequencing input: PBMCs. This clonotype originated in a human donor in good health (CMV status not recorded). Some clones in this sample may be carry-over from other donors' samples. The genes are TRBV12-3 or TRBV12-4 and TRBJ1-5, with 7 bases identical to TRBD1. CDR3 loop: CASSLRARGDQPQHF. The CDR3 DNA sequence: TGTGCCAGCAGTTTAAGGGCCAGGGGGGATCAGCCCCAGCATTTT.